The next 18 T cell receptor beta chains were all read from a single sample in a study of T cells in Graves' hyperthyroidism and ophthalmopathy. Amplified regions were TCR beta CDR3 sequences from RNA transcripts. RT-PCR in the first round (using the HTBI primer set) targeted the TCR CDR3. Via MiXCR, TCRdb re-called the multiplex PCR reads, giving one row per CDR3 protein. The table has about 640,000 distinct CDR3 sequences, about 20% seen once. The source material was blood. These receptors all stem from a man in his thirties or forties with Graves' ophthalmopathy.

Many counts were recorded for this clonotype. The chain recombines TRBV27 with TRBJ1-2; D unresolved. This CDR3 comprises 16 residues. CDR1 is MNHEY, CDR2 SMNVEV, per germline (reference sequence). Trimming removed 0 bases from V and 2 bases from J, with 13 bases in between. The CDR3 sequence is CASSLSRQELNYGYTF. The CDR3 DNA reads TGTGCCAGCAGTTTATCGCGGCAGGAGTTGAACTATGGCTACACCTTC.

On this clonotype: Possible read error: a much larger clone is one base away. The chain has TRBV7-2 and TRBJ2-7; 9 positions match TRBD2. Germline-derived CDR1 and CDR2 are SGHTA and FQGNSA. Trimming cost V 1 base and J 2 bases; bases outside gene matches: 6. The CDR3 extends over 16 amino acids. CDR3 DNA: TGTGCCAGCAGCTTAGAGGGGGCTAGCGGGGCCTACGAGCAGTACTTC. Protein product: CASSLEGASGAYEQYF.

In its sample, this clonotype was seen a few times. The chain uses TRBV15 and TRBJ2-5; D is unresolved. This CDR3 is built from 12 residues. V lost 0 bases and J 4 bases, leaving 3 bases between the germline ends. Germline V gene lookup returns CDR1 LNHNV and CDR2 YYDKDF (reference sequence). CDR3 amino acids: CATSREGETQYF. In nucleotides, the CDR3 is TGTGCCACCAGCAGAGAGGGAGAGACCCAGTACTTC.

V usage is TRBV4-1 and J usage is TRBJ2-1, with TRBD2 matching over 8 bases. In germline, CDR1 is MGHRA, CDR2 YSYEKL. The CDR3 is 17 residues long. Unmatched junction bases numbered 9, after V lost 0 bases and J lost 5 bases. CDR3 protein: CASSQDTVAGWDNEQFF. Written as DNA, the CDR3 is TGCGCCAGCAGCCAAGATACGGTAGCGGGGTGGGACAATGAGCAGTTCTTC.

CDR3 region: CASRGTSGYYEQYF. The CDR3 bases are TGTGCCAGCAGGGGGACTAGCGGTTACTACGAGCAGTACTTC. The chain employs TRBV11-1 and TRBJ2-7; TRBD2 matches at 11 bases. This CDR3 spans 14 amino acids. Germline V CDR1 and CDR2: SGHAT, FQDESV (reference sequence). J gave up 3 bases and V 6 bases, and 4 bases lay outside the gene matches.

This clonotype was picked up many times. The rearrangement uses TRBV6-2 or TRBV6-3 and TRBJ1-1, with TRBD1 identical over 8 bases. The germline V gene has CDR1 MNHEY and CDR2 SVGEGT. The CDR3 contains 18 residues. V shed 2 bases and J 6 bases; nucleotides not matched to a gene: 17. CDR3 sequence (DNA): TGTGCCAGCAGTTACACCTTACAGTTACAGGGGGAGGACGCTGAAGCTTTCTTT. It yields the protein CASSYTLQLQGEDAEAFF.

V gene TRBV6-1 combines with J gene TRBJ1-1; the D gene is possibly TRBD1 (6 bases). V dropped 3 bases and J dropped 4 bases, with 15 bases sitting between them. The CDR3 loop spans 15 amino acids. Germline V gene sequence: CDR1 MNHNS, CDR2 SASEGT. In DNA, the CDR3 is TGTGCCAGCAGTGATAGTGGGGGCGCGAGCACTGAAGCTTTCTTT. Translated, it gives CASSDSGGASTEAFF.

The CDR3 sequence: CSVPGLGIGELFF. As DNA, the CDR3 is TGCAGCGTCCCGGGACTGGGAATCGGGGAGCTGTTTTTT. J is TRBJ2-2 and V is TRBV29-1; D possibly corresponds to TRBD2 (6 bases). The CDR3 spans 13 residues. V gave up 6 bases and J gave up 7 bases, with 15 bases separating them. The V gene's germline CDR1 is SQVTM and CDR2 ANQGSEA.

The chain uses TRBV15 and TRBJ2-3; 12 positions agree with TRBD2. CDR3 length: 20 residues. Germline V lookup: CDR1 LNHNV, CDR2 YYDKDF (reference sequence). The V and J ends lost 2 bases and 6 bases, in that order; junction bases with no gene match: 18. In DNA, the CDR3 is TGTGCCACCAGCAGAACGATCCCGGCCCTAGCTAGCGGGAGGGGTGATACGCAGTATTTT. It encodes CATSRTIPALASGRGDTQYF.

This clonotype was seen only a few times. The chain employs TRBV6-1 and TRBJ1-6, with D uncertain. CDR3 length: 12 amino acids. The V gene lost 10 bases and the J gene lost 7 bases, with 11 bases spanning the gap. Germline V gene sequence: CDR1 MNHNS, CDR2 SASEGT. The CDR3 DNA sequence: TGTGCCACCACTTTGAGGAATTCACCCCTCCACTTT. Its translation is CATTLRNSPLHF.

This clonotype showed up just a few times. The chain joins TRBV4-1 to TRBJ1-3; D is ambiguous. V was shortened by 3 bases and J by 3 bases, with 21 bases between the two germline ends. The CDR3 loop spans 18 amino acids. Germline loops: CDR1 MGHRA, CDR2 YSYEKL. The CDR3 coding sequence is TGCGCCAGCAGCCAGGGCCCCGGGCCGAACCAGAGTGGAAACACCATATATTTT. Amino acids: CASSQGPGPNQSGNTIYF.

This clonotype was seen many times. The rearrangement joins TRBV12-3 or TRBV12-4 to TRBJ2-1, with 9 bases that match TRBD2. The CDR3 is 16 amino acids. Trimming removed 5 bases from V and 9 bases from J; junction bases left unmatched: 14. This CDR3 reads CASSDPSGGRATEQFF. In DNA form, the CDR3 reads TGTGCCAGCAGTGACCCTAGTGGCGGGAGGGCCACTGAGCAGTTCTTC.

In this sample, this clonotype turned up many times. The chain has TRBV2 and TRBJ2-3; TRBD1 is a possible D gene (6 bases). V was shortened by 4 bases and J by 3 bases, with 11 bases between the two germline ends. This CDR3 spans 14 amino acids. The germline gives CDR1 SNHLY, CDR2 FYNNEI. The CDR3 nucleotides read TGTGCCAGCAGTGTGGACAGCGTGACAGATACGCAGTATTTT. Residues: CASSVDSVTDTQYF. Supplemented by reference TRBV2 and TRBJ2-3, the full variable domain reads EPEVTQTPSHQVTQMGQEVILRCVPISNHLYFYWYRQILGQKVEFLVSFYNNEISEKSEIFDDQFSVERPDGSNFTLKIRSTKLEDSAMYFCASSVDSVTDTQYFGPGTRLTVL.

This clonotype showed up many times. An end of the junction differs from the germline gene, which may be a read error. The CDR3 here is CASSLLRGYEQYF. In nucleotides, the CDR3 is TGTGCCAGCAGCTTATTACGGGGCTACGAGCAGTACTTC. The chain is built from TRBV28 and TRBJ2-7, with a weak D call TRBD2 (5 bases). Germline CDR1 MDHEN, CDR2 SYDVKM. This CDR3 is 13 amino acids long.

The V gene is TRBV5-1, the J gene TRBJ2-5; D unclear. The V end was cut by 1 base, the J end by 2 bases, with 9 bases between. The CDR3 is made up of 14 amino acids. Germline CDR1 and CDR2: SGHRS and YFSETQ. CDR3 sequence reads: CASSLLGQQETQYF. Written as DNA, the CDR3 is TGCGCCAGCAGCTTGTTGGGTCAGCAAGAGACCCAGTACTTC.

In this sample, this clonotype turned up many times. This rearrangement joins TRBV28 to TRBJ1-5; no firm D call. V was clipped by 1 base and J by 3 bases, with 7 bases between them. The V gene's germline CDR1 is MDHEN and CDR2 SYDVKM. There are 14 residues in the CDR3. The chain's CDR3 is CASSLLPDNQPQHF. The CDR3 coding sequence is TGTGCCAGCAGTTTATTGCCTGACAATCAGCCCCAGCATTTT. The variable domain in full, with the rest retrieved from reference TRBV28 and TRBJ1-5, is DVKVTQSSRYLVKRTGEKVFLECVQDMDHENMFWYRQDPGLGLRLIYFSYDVKMKEKGDIPEGYSVSREKKERFSLILESASTNQTSMYLCASSLLPDNQPQHFGDGTRLSIL.

The J gene is TRBJ1-1, the V gene TRBV14, with TRBD1 matching 7 bases. Germline CDR1 is SGHDN and CDR2 is FVKESK. The V gene end was trimmed by 8 bases and the J gene end by 3 bases; junction bases not matched to a gene: 12. This CDR3 spans 15 amino acids. The CDR3 region is CASRPLTGRDTEAFF. CDR3 coding DNA: TGTGCCAGCCGTCCATTGACAGGGCGGGACACTGAAGCTTTCTTT.

This clonotype was counted a few times. The V call is TRBV7-9, the J call TRBJ2-5, with unresolved D. The CDR3 length is 15 residues. V was trimmed by 3 bases and J by 1 base, leaving 12 bases between them. Germline V gene data show CDR1 as SEHNR and CDR2 as FQNEAQ (reference sequence). CDR3 protein: CASSFTTEIQETQYF. The CDR3 DNA is TGTGCCAGCAGCTTTACAACAGAGATCCAAGAGACCCAGTACTTC.